This TCR beta chain derives from a study of shared clonotypes between healthy human individuals. Turning to the study itself: Every donor yielded three CD4 naive, three CD4 memory, two CD8 naive and one CD8 memory plate. Study-level points and caveats: The study generally estimated greater richness for naive than memory subsets.

This was a deep-level run. Profiling relied on immunoSEQ multiplex PCR, and the TCRdb table lists in-frame clones only, not all of them. In the table there are some 2 million clones, 95% of which are singletons. The donor cohort consisted entirely of Caucasian adults residing in Nashville, Tennessee. This CDR3 comprises 14 residues. Trimming removed 7 bases from V and 7 bases from J, with 19 bases in between. Germline V CDR1 and CDR2: MNHEY, SMNVEV (reference sequence). This clone was recorded once. Its antigen is undetermined. The J gene is TRBJ1-2, the V gene TRBV27; weak D call: TRBD1 (6 bases). The sequenced material came from naive CD4+ T cells sorted from blood. Regarding subset: CD45RA+ positively selected. The source is a man aged 18 to 29 in good health. The CDR3, as DNA: TGTGCCAGCAAAGCCCCTTGGGGGCGAGGTGGCTACACCTTC. As protein: CASKAPWGRGGYTF.